This T cell receptor (beta chain) was sequenced in a study of T cells in Graves' hyperthyroidism and ophthalmopathy. Study-level findings and limits: Median prediction lead before ophthalmopathy onset was about 6.7 months with the model.

This clonotype appeared many times. Antigen specificity is unknown. CDR1 DFQATT and CDR2 SNEGSKA come from the germline V gene (reference sequence). This CDR3 has 14 amino acids. Trimming cost V 6 bases and J 3 bases; bases outside gene matches: 5. What was amplified from RNA transcripts were TCR beta CDR3 regions. Using the HTBI primer set, a first-round RT-PCR was run on the TCR CDR3. One entry per CDR3 protein results from TCRdb running MiXCR on the multiplex PCR reads. Of 300,000 to 350,000 distinct CDR3 sequences detected, 18% appear once; the ten largest clones hold 49%. This TCR was recovered from a woman between 50 and 59 years old with Graves' hyperthyroidism. Sequencing used blood. The rearrangement uses TRBV20-1 and TRBJ2-5, with TRBD2 identical over 12 bases. In DNA form, the CDR3 reads TGCAGTGCCAATAGACTAGCGGGAGAAGAGACCCAGTACTTC. Its protein product is CSANRLAGEETQYF.